The 14 T cell receptor beta chains given below trace back to one sample, sequenced in a study of early T cells in non-severe SARS-CoV-2 infection. TCRdb ran MiXCR on the 5' RACE reads and lists one entry per CDR3 protein. The sample lists 24,000 or so distinct CDR3 sequences, around 6% occurring once. What was sequenced was whole blood. Every receptor here comes from an adult who was a healthcare worker with PCR-confirmed SARS-CoV-2 infection or an uninfected control (not recorded which).

This clonotype occurred many times. The rearrangement uses TRBV5-1 and TRBJ1-3; no clear D gene. Trimming took off 0 bases at V and 0 bases at J, with 7 bases between the two ends. Looked up from germline, CDR1 is SGHRS and CDR2 is YFSETQ. There are 15 residues in the CDR3. The CDR3 reads CASSLDRPSGNTIYF. DNA for the CDR3: TGCGCCAGCAGCTTGGACAGACCCTCTGGAAACACCATATATTTT.

This clonotype showed up many times. The chain is built from TRBV28 and TRBJ2-5; D perhaps matches TRBD2 (5 bases). CDR3 length: 14 amino acids. Trimming cost V 5 bases and J 4 bases, with 14 bases left between them. In germline, CDR1 is MDHEN, CDR2 SYDVKM. CDR3 DNA sequence: TGTGCCAGCAGTAGACCCCGAGGGTTAGAGACCCAGTACTTC. Translated, it gives CASSRPRGLETQYF.

This clonotype was seen ten or more times. J is TRBJ2-1 and V is TRBV7-8; D is perhaps TRBD1 (5 bases). V dropped 9 bases and J dropped 4 bases, with 22 bases sitting between them. This CDR3 contains 16 residues. CDR1 and CDR2 from the germline V gene are SGHVS and FQNEAQ. Here the CDR3 DNA reads TGTGCCAGTCATAATTCCCGGACACAAAAGTACAATGAGCAGTTCTTC. Translating gives CASHNSRTQKYNEQFF.

This clonotype was detected only a few times. The gene calls are TRBV20-1 and TRBJ2-3, with D possibly TRBD1 on 7 matching bases. Per germline, CDR1 DFQATT and CDR2 SNEGSKA (reference sequence). V was cut by 5 bases and J by 1 base, with 13 bases left in between. There are 14 residues in the CDR3. CDR3 residues: CSASGGIRTDTQYF. The CDR3 DNA reads TGCAGTGCTTCAGGGGGGATACGCACAGATACGCAGTATTTT.

The chain combines TRBV6-1 with TRBJ2-7; D uncertain. V shed 8 bases and J shed 6 bases, with 20 bases lying between them. The CDR3 totals 14 residues. CDR1 is MNHNS, CDR2 SASEGT, per germline. The CDR3 is CASSGPPIPSEQYF. Here the CDR3 DNA reads TGTGCCAGCTCCGGGCCCCCCATCCCATCCGAGCAGTACTTC.

This clonotype was seen repeatedly, ten times or more. The genes are TRBV24-1 and TRBJ2-5; tentatively, D is TRBD2 (5 bases). The V gene lost 9 bases and the J gene lost 5 bases, with 18 bases spanning the gap. Germline V gene sequence: CDR1 KGHDR, CDR2 SFDVKD. The CDR3 has 14 amino acids. The CDR3 here is CATPGLPKLETQYF. The CDR3 nucleotides are TGTGCCACCCCAGGACTCCCCAAGTTGGAGACCCAGTACTTC.

This clonotype was observed a handful of times. The chain is built from TRBV11-3 and TRBJ2-7, with 9 bases that match TRBD1. V was clipped by 3 bases and J by 2 bases; unmatched bases: 8. CDR3 length equals 16 residues. CDR1 is SGHNT and CDR2 is YENEEA in the germline V gene. In DNA form, the CDR3 reads TGTGCCAGCAGCTTGGGGGGGGACAGGGAGACCTACGAGCAGTACTTC. It codes for CASSLGGDRETYEQYF.

This clonotype was seen many times. V and J are TRBV27 and TRBJ1-2; TRBD1 might be the D (6 bases). The CDR3 is made up of 13 amino acids. The germline gives CDR1 MNHEY, CDR2 SMNVEV (reference sequence). The V end was cut by 3 bases, the J end by 3 bases, with 8 bases between. The CDR3 reads CASSFQGYYGYTF. The CDR3 nucleotides are TGTGCCAGCAGTTTCCAGGGGTACTATGGCTACACCTTC.

This clonotype was counted ten times or more. The chain combines TRBV20-1 with TRBJ2-1; no firm D call. Germline CDR1 and CDR2: DFQATT and SNEGSKA (reference sequence). With 2 bases removed from V and 2 bases from J, the gap between germline ends came to 4 bases. The CDR3 covers 12 residues. DNA for the CDR3: TGCAGTGCTAGACACACCTACAATGAGCAGTTCTTC. Its protein product is CSARHTYNEQFF.

This clonotype was observed a handful of times. The chain is built from TRBV27 and TRBJ2-7; TRBD1 aligns across 10 bases. Germline values: CDR1 MNHEY, CDR2 SMNVEV (reference sequence). The CDR3 runs 14 residues. J was trimmed by 4 bases and V by 5 bases; bases with no gene match: 5. CDR3 loop: CASSPWTGGYEQYF. CDR3 nucleotides: TGTGCCAGCAGTCCTTGGACAGGGGGGTACGAGCAGTACTTC.

The chain recombines TRBV18 with TRBJ2-1; possibly TRBD1 or TRBD2 for D (5 bases each). The CDR3 has 18 amino acids. V was trimmed by 8 bases and J by 3 bases, leaving 26 bases between them. Per the germline V gene, CDR1 is KGHSH and CDR2 is LQKENI. CDR3: CASRLMGPLIGLYNEQFF. The CDR3 nucleotides are TGTGCCAGCAGGCTCATGGGGCCCCTCATCGGACTCTACAATGAGCAGTTCTTC.

The genes are TRBV11-2 and TRBJ2-4, with D possibly being TRBD2 (6 bases). The CDR3 covers 15 residues. V was pared by 6 bases and J by 3 bases, with 15 bases between. Per the germline V gene, CDR1 is SGHAT and CDR2 is FQNNGV. CDR3 protein: CASSWRELDKNIQYF. In DNA, the CDR3 is TGTGCCAGCAGTTGGAGGGAGTTGGACAAAAACATTCAGTACTTC. The variable domain in full, completed from reference TRBV11-2 and TRBJ2-4, reads EAGVAQSPRYKIIEKRQSVAFWCNPISGHATLYWYQQILGQGPKLLIQFQNNGVVDDSQLPKDRFSAERLKGVDSTLKIQPAKLEDSAVYLCASSWRELDKNIQYFGAGTRLSVL.

This clonotype was found a few times. CDR3 loop: CASSLRGGENTEAFF. For the CDR3, the DNA is TGTGCCAGCAGTCTCCGGGGTGGGGAGAACACTGAAGCTTTCTTT. The chain employs TRBV12-3 or TRBV12-4 and TRBJ1-1; no clear D. V was clipped by 5 bases and J by 1 base, with 14 bases between them. CDR3 size: 15 residues.

This clonotype was seen ten or more times. The chain has TRBV7-9 and TRBJ2-3, with D possibly being TRBD1 or TRBD2 (7 bases each). CDR1 is SEHNR, CDR2 FQNEAQ, per germline (reference sequence). Trimming took off 6 bases at V and 10 bases at J, with 26 bases between the two ends. The CDR3 has 16 residues. CDR3 sequence reads: CASRPALAARTGPQYF. The CDR3 nucleotides are TGTGCCAGCAGGCCTGCCCTAGCGGCCCGGACAGGCCCGCAGTATTTT.